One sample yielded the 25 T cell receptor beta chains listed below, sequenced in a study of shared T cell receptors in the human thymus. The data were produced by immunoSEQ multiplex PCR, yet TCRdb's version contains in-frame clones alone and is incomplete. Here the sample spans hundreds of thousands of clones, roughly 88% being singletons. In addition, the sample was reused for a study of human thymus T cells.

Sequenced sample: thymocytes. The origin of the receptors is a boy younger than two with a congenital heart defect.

The CDR3 spells CASSQDGRDRDYGYTF. CDR3 nucleotides: TGCGCCAGCAGCCAAGATGGGAGGGACCGAGACTATGGCTACACCTTC. J is TRBJ1-2 and V is TRBV4-1; maybe TRBD1 (5 bases). The CDR3 has 16 residues. V lost 0 bases and J 3 bases, leaving 14 bases between the germline ends. In germline, CDR1 is MGHRA, CDR2 YSYEKL.

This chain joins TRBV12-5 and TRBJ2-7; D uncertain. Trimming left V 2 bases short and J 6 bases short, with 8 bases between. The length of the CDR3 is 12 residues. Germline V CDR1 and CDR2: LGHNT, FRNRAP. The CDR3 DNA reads TGTGCTAGTGGTTTGCGGGTGGGCGAGCAGTACTTC. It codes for CASGLRVGEQYF. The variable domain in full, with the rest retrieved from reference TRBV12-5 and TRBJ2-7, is DARVTQTPRHKVTEMGQEVTMRCQPILGHNTVFWYRQTMMQGLELLAYFRNRAPLDDSGMPKDRFSAEMPDATLATLKIQPSEPRDSAVYFCASGLRVGEQYFGPGTRLTVT.

Here the CDR3 DNA reads TGTGCCAGCAGCTCCACTGGGCGGGAGATTGCAGATACGCAGTATTTT. Amino acid sequence: CASSSTGREIADTQYF. The V gene is TRBV4-2, the J gene TRBJ2-3; TRBD2 matches at 7 bases. The CDR3 is made up of 16 amino acids. Germline V CDR1 and CDR2: LGHNA, YNFKEQ. Losses at the gene ends were 5 bases for V and 4 bases for J; bases not matched to a gene: 12.

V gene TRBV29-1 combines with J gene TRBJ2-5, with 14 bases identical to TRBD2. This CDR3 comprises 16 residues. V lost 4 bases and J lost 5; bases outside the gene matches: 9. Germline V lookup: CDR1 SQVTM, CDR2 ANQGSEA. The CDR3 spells CSVVGTSGSEGETQYF. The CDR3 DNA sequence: TGCAGCGTTGTAGGGACTAGCGGGAGTGAAGGCGAGACCCAGTACTTC.

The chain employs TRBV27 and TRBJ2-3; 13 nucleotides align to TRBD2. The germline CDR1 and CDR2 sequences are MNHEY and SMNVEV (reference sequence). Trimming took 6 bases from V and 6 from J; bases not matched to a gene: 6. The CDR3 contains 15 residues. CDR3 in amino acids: CASRIGLAGVDTQYF. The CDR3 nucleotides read TGTGCCAGCAGGATTGGACTAGCGGGGGTGGATACGCAGTATTTT.

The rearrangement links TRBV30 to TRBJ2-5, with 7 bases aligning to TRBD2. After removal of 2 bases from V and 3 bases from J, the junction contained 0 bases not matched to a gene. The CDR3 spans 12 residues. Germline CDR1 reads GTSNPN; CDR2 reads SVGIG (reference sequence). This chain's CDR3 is CAWSLAEETQYF. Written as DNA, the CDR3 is TGTGCCTGGAGTCTAGCGGAAGAGACCCAGTACTTC.

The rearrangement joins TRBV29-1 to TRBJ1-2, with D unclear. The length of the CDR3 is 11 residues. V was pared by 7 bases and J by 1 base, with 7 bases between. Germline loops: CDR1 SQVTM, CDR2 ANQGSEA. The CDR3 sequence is CSAEGNYGYTF. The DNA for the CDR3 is TGCAGCGCCGAGGGTAACTATGGCTACACCTTC.

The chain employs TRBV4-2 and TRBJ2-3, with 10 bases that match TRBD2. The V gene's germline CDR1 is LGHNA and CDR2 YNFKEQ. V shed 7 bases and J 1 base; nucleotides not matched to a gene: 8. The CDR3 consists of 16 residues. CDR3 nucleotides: TGTGCCAGCATAGGCCCTAGCGGGAGTCGCACAGATACGCAGTATTTT. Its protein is CASIGPSGSRTDTQYF.

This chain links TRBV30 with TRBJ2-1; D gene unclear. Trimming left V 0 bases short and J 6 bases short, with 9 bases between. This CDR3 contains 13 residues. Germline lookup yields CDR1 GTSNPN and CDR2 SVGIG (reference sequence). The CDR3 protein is CAWSVPTSNEQFF. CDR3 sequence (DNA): TGTGCCTGGAGTGTCCCCACCAGCAATGAGCAGTTCTTC.

In DNA form, the CDR3 reads TGTGCCAGCAGCTCAAAGGACTGGAACACCGGGGAGCTGTTTTTT. It encodes CASSSKDWNTGELFF. The rearrangement joins TRBV11-2 to TRBJ2-2; tentative D call: TRBD2 (5 bases). The V gene lost 4 bases and the J gene lost 1 base, with 10 bases spanning the gap. The CDR3 contains 15 residues. The germline V gene encodes CDR1 SGHAT and CDR2 FQNNGV.

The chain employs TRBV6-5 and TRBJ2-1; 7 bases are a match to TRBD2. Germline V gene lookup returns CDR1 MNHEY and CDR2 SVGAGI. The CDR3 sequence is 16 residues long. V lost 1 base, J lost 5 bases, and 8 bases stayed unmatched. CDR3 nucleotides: TGTGCCAGCAGTTACTTCGTGGGGGGACTACACAATGAGCAGTTCTTC. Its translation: CASSYFVGGLHNEQFF.

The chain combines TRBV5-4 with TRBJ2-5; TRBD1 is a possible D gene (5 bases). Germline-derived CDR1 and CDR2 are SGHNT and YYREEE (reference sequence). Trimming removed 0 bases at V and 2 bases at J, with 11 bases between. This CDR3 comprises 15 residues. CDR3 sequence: CASSLEGGAQETQYF. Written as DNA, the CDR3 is TGTGCCAGCAGCTTGGAAGGTGGGGCGCAAGAGACCCAGTACTTC.

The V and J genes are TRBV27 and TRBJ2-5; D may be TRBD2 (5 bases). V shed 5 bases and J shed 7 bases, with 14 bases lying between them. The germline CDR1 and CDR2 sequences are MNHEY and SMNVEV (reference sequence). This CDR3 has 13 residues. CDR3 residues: CASSPRPEGTQYF. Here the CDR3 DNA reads TGTGCCAGCAGTCCAAGACCAGAGGGGACCCAGTACTTC.

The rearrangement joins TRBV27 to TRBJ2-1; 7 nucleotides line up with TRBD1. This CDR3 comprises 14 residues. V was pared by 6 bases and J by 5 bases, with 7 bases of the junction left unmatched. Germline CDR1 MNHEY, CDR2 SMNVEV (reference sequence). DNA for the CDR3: TGTGCCAGCAGGACTGACAGGGAAGACAATGAGCAGTTCTTC. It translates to CASRTDREDNEQFF.

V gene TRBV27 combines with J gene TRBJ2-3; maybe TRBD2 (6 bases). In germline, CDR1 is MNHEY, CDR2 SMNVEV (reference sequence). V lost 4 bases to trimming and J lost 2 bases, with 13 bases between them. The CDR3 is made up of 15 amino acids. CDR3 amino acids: CASSSGGLNTDTQYF. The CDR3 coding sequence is TGTGCCAGCAGTTCCGGGGGACTTAACACAGATACGCAGTATTTT.

The DNA for the CDR3 is TGCGCCAGCAGCCGCCGACTAGCGGGAACAGATACGCAGTATTTT. This translates into CASSRRLAGTDTQYF. The chain recombines TRBV4-3 with TRBJ2-3, with TRBD2 matching 11 bases. CDR3 length equals 15 residues. The V and J ends lost 4 bases and 3 bases, in that order; junction bases with no gene match: 3. Germline V gene sequence: CDR1 LGHNA, CDR2 YSLEER.

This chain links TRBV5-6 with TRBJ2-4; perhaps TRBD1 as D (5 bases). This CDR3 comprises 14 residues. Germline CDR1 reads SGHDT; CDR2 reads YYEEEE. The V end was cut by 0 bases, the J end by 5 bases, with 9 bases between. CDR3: CASSLGRDENIQYF. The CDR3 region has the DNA TGTGCCAGCAGCTTGGGCAGGGATGAAAACATTCAGTACTTC.

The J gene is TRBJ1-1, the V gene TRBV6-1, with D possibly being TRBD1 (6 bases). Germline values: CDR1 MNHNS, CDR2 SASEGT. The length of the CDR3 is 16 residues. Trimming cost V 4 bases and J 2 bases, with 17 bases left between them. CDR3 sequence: CASSGTAPGSNTEAFF. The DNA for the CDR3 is TGTGCCAGCAGTGGGACAGCCCCAGGATCCAACACTGAAGCTTTCTTT.

CDR3 sequence: CASSPRTGGYNEQFF. In nucleotides, the CDR3 is TGCGCCAGCAGCCCACGGACAGGGGGCTACAATGAGCAGTTCTTC. This chain links TRBV4-3 with TRBJ2-1, with 10 bases matching TRBD1. CDR3 length: 15 amino acids. V shed 4 bases, J shed 3 bases, and the junction held 3 bases outside the gene matches. Germline V lookup: CDR1 LGHNA, CDR2 YSLEER.

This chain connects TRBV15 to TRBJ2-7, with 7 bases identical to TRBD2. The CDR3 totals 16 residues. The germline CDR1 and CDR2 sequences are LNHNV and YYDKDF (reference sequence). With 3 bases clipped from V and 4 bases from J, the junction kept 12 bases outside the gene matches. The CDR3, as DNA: TGTGCCACCAGCAGTCCCGGTGGGGGGAGGGGTTACGAGCAGTACTTC. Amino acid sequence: CATSSPGGGRGYEQYF.

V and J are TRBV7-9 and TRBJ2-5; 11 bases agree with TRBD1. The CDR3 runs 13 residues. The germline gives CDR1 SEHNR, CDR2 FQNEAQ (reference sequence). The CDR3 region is CAIMDRGPETQYF. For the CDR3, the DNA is TGTGCAATTATGGACAGGGGGCCAGAGACCCAGTACTTC.

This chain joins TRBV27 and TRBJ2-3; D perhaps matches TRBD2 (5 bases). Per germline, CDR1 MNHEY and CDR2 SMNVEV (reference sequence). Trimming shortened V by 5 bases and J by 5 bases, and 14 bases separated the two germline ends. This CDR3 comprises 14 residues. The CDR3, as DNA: TGTGCCAGCAGTCCACAGCGGAAACAAGATACGCAGTATTTT. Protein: CASSPQRKQDTQYF.

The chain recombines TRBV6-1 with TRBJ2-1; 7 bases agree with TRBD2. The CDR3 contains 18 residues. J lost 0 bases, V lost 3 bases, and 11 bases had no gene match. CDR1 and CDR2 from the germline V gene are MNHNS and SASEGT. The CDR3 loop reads CASSDPLGVAGSYNEQFF. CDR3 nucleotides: TGTGCCAGCAGTGACCCTCTAGGGGTAGCGGGCTCCTACAATGAGCAGTTCTTC.

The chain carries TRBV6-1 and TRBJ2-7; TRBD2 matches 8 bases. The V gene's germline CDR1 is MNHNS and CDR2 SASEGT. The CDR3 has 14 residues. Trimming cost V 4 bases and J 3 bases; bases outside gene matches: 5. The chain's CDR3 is CASSGRGAVYEQYF. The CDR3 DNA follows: TGTGCCAGCAGTGGGCGGGGGGCAGTCTACGAGCAGTACTTC.

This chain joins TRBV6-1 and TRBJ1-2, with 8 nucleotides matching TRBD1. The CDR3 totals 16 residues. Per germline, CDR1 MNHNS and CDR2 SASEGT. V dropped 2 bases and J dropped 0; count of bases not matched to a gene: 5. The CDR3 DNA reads TGTGCCAGCAGTGAACAGGGGGCCTCAGCTAACTATGGCTACACCTTC. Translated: CASSEQGASANYGYTF.